A single sample gave rise to the 19 T cell receptor beta chains below, sequenced in a study of T cells in Graves' hyperthyroidism and ophthalmopathy. Researchers amplified the TCR beta CDR3 regions from RNA transcripts. Initially, a first-round RT-PCR of the TCR CDR3 employed the HTBI primer set. TCRdb fed the multiplex PCR reads into MiXCR, producing one record per CDR3 protein. This table holds about 300,000 distinct CDR3 sequences, approximately 19% found once. Sequencing was performed on blood. The receptors originated from a middle-aged man with Graves' ophthalmopathy.

In this sample, this clonotype turned up many times. This rearrangement joins TRBV27 to TRBJ2-3, with D perhaps TRBD1 (5 bases). The germline CDR1 and CDR2 sequences are MNHEY and SMNVEV (reference sequence). The CDR3 sequence is 14 residues long. Trimming stripped 4 bases from V and 2 bases from J, with 10 bases between. The CDR3, as DNA: TGTGCCAGCAGTTCCAGGGCGGCCACAGATACGCAGTATTTT. Amino acid sequence: CASSSRAATDTQYF.

This clonotype has just a few counts. The V call is TRBV27, the J call TRBJ2-1; 9 nucleotides agree with TRBD1. Germline loops: CDR1 MNHEY, CDR2 SMNVEV (reference sequence). The CDR3 loop spans 15 amino acids. The junction had 10 bases not matched to a gene; V was cut back by 11 bases and J by 2 bases. CDR3 region: CASYRDRETYNEQFF. The CDR3 DNA reads as TGTGCCTCGTACCGGGACAGGGAAACCTACAATGAGCAGTTCTTC.

The V gene is TRBV6-5, the J gene TRBJ2-1; 7 nucleotides line up with TRBD2. CDR1 MNHEY and CDR2 SVGAGI come from the germline V gene. This CDR3 is built from 15 residues. V was pared by 2 bases and J by 10 bases, with 11 bases of the junction left unmatched. CDR3 sequence: CASSYGAGWVTEQFF. The CDR3 DNA reads as TGTGCCAGCAGTTACGGAGCGGGATGGGTGACCGAGCAGTTCTTC.

In this sample, this clonotype turned up many times. Here the CDR3 DNA reads TGCGCCAGCAGCTTGGGCGGACTCCATCAGCCCCAGCATTTT. Translation: CASSLGGLHQPQHF. V usage is TRBV5-1 and J usage is TRBJ1-5, with unresolved D. The CDR3 is 14 amino acids. Germline lookup yields CDR1 SGHRS and CDR2 YFSETQ. Deletions cut 0 bases from V and 5 bases from J, with 9 bases between.

This clonotype was recorded a few times. The chain uses TRBV7-9 and TRBJ2-3; the D gene is possibly TRBD1 (6 bases). The CDR3 is 12 amino acids. CDR1 is SEHNR, CDR2 FQNEAQ, per germline (reference sequence). Trimming left V 5 bases short and J 9 bases short, with 12 bases between. In DNA form, the CDR3 reads TGTGCCAGCAGCCCAGGGGAGTACACGCAGTATTTT. This sequence encodes CASSPGEYTQYF.

This clonotype was detected only a few times. The chain uses TRBV5-1 and TRBJ2-7; D possibly corresponds to TRBD1 (6 bases). In germline, CDR1 is SGHRS, CDR2 YFSETQ. Trimming took off 2 bases at V and 5 bases at J, with 14 bases between the two ends. The length of the CDR3 is 14 residues. CDR3 amino acids: CASSFTGHPDEQYF. The CDR3 bases are TGCGCCAGCAGCTTCACGGGACATCCGGACGAGCAGTACTTC. Drawing the rest from reference TRBV5-1 and TRBJ2-7, the complete variable domain is KAGVTQTPRYLIKTRGQQVTLSCSPISGHRSVSWYQQTPGQGLQFLFEYFSETQRNKGNFPGRFSGRQFSNSRSEMNVSTLELGDSALYLCASSFTGHPDEQYFGPGTRLTVT.

This clonotype was seen only a few times. This chain links TRBV24-1 with TRBJ2-4, with TRBD1 identical over 8 bases. This CDR3 comprises 14 residues. Trimming cost V 3 bases and J 5 bases; bases outside gene matches: 2. Germline V gene data show CDR1 as KGHDR and CDR2 as SFDVKD. CDR3 coding DNA: TGTGCCACCAGTGATCCGACAGGGGAAAACATTCAGTACTTC. Its translation: CATSDPTGENIQYF.

The rearrangement uses TRBV5-6 and TRBJ2-5, with D unresolved. This CDR3 comprises 14 residues. V lost 0 bases to trimming and J lost 2 bases, with 8 bases between them. Germline V lookup: CDR1 SGHDT, CDR2 YYEEEE. The CDR3 nucleotides are TGTGCCAGCAGCTTGGTAACAGATCAAGAGACCCAGTACTTC. The encoded protein is CASSLVTDQETQYF.

In regard to this clonotype: A much larger clone is a single base away; this may be a read error. The chain combines TRBV2 with TRBJ2-1, with 8 bases fitting TRBD2. This CDR3 has 17 residues. Germline V gives CDR1 SNHLY, CDR2 FYNNEI. The CDR3 nucleotides are TGTGCCAGCAGTGAAAGCCTAGCGGGCAGCTCCTACAATGAGCAGTCCTTC. Encoded protein: CASSESLAGSSYNEQSF.

This clonotype was found a few times. The chain employs TRBV5-1 and TRBJ2-1; 10 bases map to TRBD2. CDR3 size: 16 residues. Trimming cost V 5 bases and J 8 bases; bases outside gene matches: 13. In germline, CDR1 is SGHRS, CDR2 YFSETQ. The CDR3 reads CASSVRTSGRRDEQFF. DNA for the CDR3: TGCGCCAGCAGTGTGAGGACTAGCGGTCGTAGGGATGAGCAGTTCTTC.

This clonotype was counted between two and nine times. The V gene is TRBV6-5, the J gene TRBJ2-3, with TRBD2 matching 9 bases. V trimming: 0 bases; J trimming: 4 bases; junction bases outside the gene matches: 14. The CDR3 spans 19 residues. Germline CDR1 MNHEY, CDR2 SVGAGI. The CDR3 loop is CASSYSIWRSGSSADTQYF. As DNA, the CDR3 is TGTGCCAGCAGTTACTCGATTTGGCGTAGCGGGAGTTCCGCAGATACGCAGTATTTT.

The V and J genes are TRBV24-1 and TRBJ2-1, with D uncertain. Between the trimmed V and J ends, which lost 5 bases and 5 bases, there was a span of 15 bases. The CDR3 is 15 amino acids. CDR1 is KGHDR, CDR2 SFDVKD, per germline. The CDR3 here is CATSGSHLSHNEQFF. The CDR3 DNA reads as TGTGCCACCAGTGGTTCTCACCTTTCCCACAATGAGCAGTTCTTC.

This clonotype was counted at least ten times. The rearrangement joins TRBV28 to TRBJ1-4, with unresolved D. CDR3 size: 13 residues. In germline, CDR1 is MDHEN, CDR2 SYDVKM. The V end was cut by 5 bases, the J end by 8 bases, with 12 bases between. The CDR3 DNA reads as TGTGCCAGCAGTCCTCCGGGCCGGGAAAAACTGTTTTTT. Its translation: CASSPPGREKLFF.

This chain joins TRBV18 and TRBJ2-5; D could derive from TRBD1 or TRBD2 (5 bases each). The CDR3 is 14 amino acids. The germline gives CDR1 KGHSH, CDR2 LQKENI. Trimming shortened V by 3 bases and J by 3 bases, and 11 bases separated the two germline ends. The CDR3: CASSPSGREETQYF. CDR3 bases: TGTGCCAGCTCACCGTCGGGGCGGGAAGAGACCCAGTACTTC.

This clonotype has ten or more counts. This chain connects TRBV9 to TRBJ2-1, with 10 bases fitting TRBD1. Germline CDR1 reads SGDLS; CDR2 reads YYNGEE. The CDR3 covers 14 residues. The V and J ends lost 3 bases and 8 bases, in that order; junction bases with no gene match: 5. As DNA, the CDR3 is TGTGCCAGCAGCGCGGGACAGGGGCGCGATGAGCAGTTCTTC. Translating gives CASSAGQGRDEQFF. Using reference TRBV9 and TRBJ2-1 for the parts outside the CDR3, the full variable domain is DSGVTQTPKHLITATGQRVTLRCSPRSGDLSVYWYQQSLDQGLQFLIQYYNGEERAKGNILERFSAQQFPDLHSELNLSSLELGDSALYFCASSAGQGRDEQFFGPGTRLTVL.

The chain joins TRBV24-1 to TRBJ2-3; perhaps TRBD2 as D (5 bases). This CDR3 comprises 16 residues. Germline CDR1 KGHDR, CDR2 SFDVKD. Trimming left V 1 base short and J 1 base short, with 11 bases between. CDR3 DNA sequence: TGTGCCACCAGTGATTTCCTGGCCGGGGGCACAGATACGCAGTATTTT. Its translation is CATSDFLAGGTDTQYF.

This clonotype was counted many times. The chain recombines TRBV20-1 with TRBJ2-3, with 8 bases identical to TRBD2. The V segment lost 5 bases and the J segment 6 bases; nucleotides outside the gene matches: 13. CDR3 length: 15 amino acids. In germline, CDR1 is DFQATT, CDR2 SNEGSKA (reference sequence). The CDR3 protein is CSAPPSAGVLDTQYF. As DNA, the CDR3 is TGCAGTGCTCCTCCCTCAGCGGGAGTTCTGGATACGCAGTATTTT.

This clonotype was seen ten or more times. The J gene is TRBJ2-7, the V gene TRBV11-2; the D is unclear. The CDR3 runs 14 residues. Trimming stripped 6 bases from V and 1 base from J, with 13 bases between. Germline V gene lookup returns CDR1 SGHAT and CDR2 FQNNGV. DNA for the CDR3: TGTGCCAGCAGTGTTTCGGACGGTTCCTACGAGCAGTACTTC. Encoded protein: CASSVSDGSYEQYF.

The V call is TRBV2, the J call TRBJ1-5, with unresolved D. Germline V gives CDR1 SNHLY, CDR2 FYNNEI. V dropped 5 bases and J dropped 2 bases, with 10 bases sitting between them. This CDR3 has 14 residues. In DNA form, the CDR3 reads TGTGCCAGCAGTTCGGACGCGGGCAATCAGCCCCAGCATTTT. Its translation is CASSSDAGNQPQHF.